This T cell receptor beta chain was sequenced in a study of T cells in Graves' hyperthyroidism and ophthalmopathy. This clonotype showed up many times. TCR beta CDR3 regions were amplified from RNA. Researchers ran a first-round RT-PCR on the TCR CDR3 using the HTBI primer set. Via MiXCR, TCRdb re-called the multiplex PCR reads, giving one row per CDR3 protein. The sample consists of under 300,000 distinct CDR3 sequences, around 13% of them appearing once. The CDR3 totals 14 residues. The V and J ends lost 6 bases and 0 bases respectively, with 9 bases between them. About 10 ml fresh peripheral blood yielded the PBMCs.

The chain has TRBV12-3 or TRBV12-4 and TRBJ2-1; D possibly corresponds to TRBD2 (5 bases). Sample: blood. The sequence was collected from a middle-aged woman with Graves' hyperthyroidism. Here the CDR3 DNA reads TGTGCCAGCAGGCGGAGGAGCTCCTACAATGAGCAGTTCTTC. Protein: CASRRRSSYNEQFF.